The clone carrying this TCR beta chain was observed a single time. The antigen remains undetermined. Blood got drawn at baseline, again on cycle 4 day 1, and then on cycle 7 day 1. This record belongs to a study of OX40 agonist ivuxolimab in advanced cancers. V gave up 5 bases and J gave up 0 bases; unmatched junction bases: 16. This CDR3 is built from 19 residues. Germline-derived CDR1 and CDR2 are SGHAT and FQNNGV. Libraries were prepared by immunoSEQ multiplex PCR; TCRdb keeps only in-frame clonotypes and omits some of them. In the table there are tens of thousands of clones, about 86% of which are singletons. General study results and limits: Clones of CD4+ and CD8+ blood T cells grew by week 6 at doses of 0.1 to 3.0 mg/kg.

This clonotype originated in an adult with an advanced solid tumor such as melanoma, head and neck, liver or kidney cancer. Sequenced material: CD4+ or CD8+ T cells sorted from blood, taken in a trial of the OX40 agonist ivuxolimab. V gene TRBV11-2 combines with J gene TRBJ1-3; 7 bases align to TRBD1. The chain's CDR3 is CASSPRAPTGQSSGNTIYF. The CDR3 DNA is TGTGCCAGCAGCCCTAGGGCCCCTACGGGACAGAGCTCTGGAAACACCATATATTTT.